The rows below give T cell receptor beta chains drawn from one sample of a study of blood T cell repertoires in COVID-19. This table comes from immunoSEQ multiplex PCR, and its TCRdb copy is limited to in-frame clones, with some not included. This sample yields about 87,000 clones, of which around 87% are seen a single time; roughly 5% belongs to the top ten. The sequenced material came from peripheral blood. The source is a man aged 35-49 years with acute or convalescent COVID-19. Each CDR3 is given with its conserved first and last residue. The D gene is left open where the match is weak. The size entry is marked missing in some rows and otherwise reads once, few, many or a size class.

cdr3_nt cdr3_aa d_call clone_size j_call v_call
TGTGCCAGCAGCGTAGGGACAGGGATATGGGAGACCCAGTACTTC CASSVGTGIWETQYF TRBD1 - TRBJ2-5 TRBV9
TGTGCCTGGAGGAACCCCAGGGTATCGGATTCACCCCTCCACTTT CAWRNPRVSDSPLHF - - TRBJ1-6 TRBV30
TGTGCCAGCGAACTGAGACAATACAAAGCTTTCTTT CASELRQYKAFF - few TRBJ1-1 TRBV6-5
TGCGCCAGCAGCCGCGACAGGGCTGGAAACACCATATATTTT CASSRDRAGNTIYF TRBD1 - TRBJ1-3 TRBV4-3
TGTGCCAGCAGCGCCCCCGTTGAGGGAGGTATTGAGCAGTTCTTC CASSAPVEGGIEQFF - - TRBJ2-1 TRBV9
TGTGCCAGCAGCTTAGAGGCATCCTCCTACGAGCAGTACTTC CASSLEASSYEQYF - once TRBJ2-7 TRBV7-3
TGTGCCAGCAGTTACCTGACCGCGGGCAATCAGCCCCAGCATTTT CASSYLTAGNQPQHF - - TRBJ1-5 TRBV6-2/TRBV6-3
TGCGCCAGCAGCCAAACCACAGGGTCCACCATATATTTT CASSQTTGSTIYF - few TRBJ1-3 TRBV4-1
TGTGCCAGCACTTTCAGGACAGGGGGAGAGGGGGGCTACACCTTC CASTFRTGGEGGYTF TRBD1 - TRBJ1-2 TRBV6-5
TGCGCCAGCAGCCGTGACACCGCTAACTATGGCTACACCTTC CASSRDTANYGYTF - - TRBJ1-2 TRBV5-1
TGTGCCTGGAGTGTACAAGTAAGAGGTTATGAAAAACTGTTTTTT CAWSVQVRGYEKLFF - - TRBJ1-4 TRBV30
TGCGCCAGCAGCCAAGGAAACGGGGGGCGGGAGCTGTTTTTT CASSQGNGGRELFF - - TRBJ2-2 TRBV4-1
TGTGCCAGCAGCTTGGAGCCGCGTAACTACGAGCAGTACTTC CASSLEPRNYEQYF - - TRBJ2-7 TRBV5-8
TGCGCCAGCAGCCAAGATAGGATAGACACGTACGAGCAGTACTTC CASSQDRIDTYEQYF - few TRBJ2-7 TRBV4-1
TGTGCCAGCAGCCCAACAGCTAGCAATCAGCCCCAGCATTTT CASSPTASNQPQHF - - TRBJ1-5 TRBV7-8
TGTGCCAGCAGCTTAGGGGCAGGGGGCGCCTTAGTTGAAGCTTTCTTT CASSLGAGGALVEAFF TRBD1 - TRBJ1-1 TRBV7-9
TGTGCCAGTAGGAGAGATAGGGACTCTTACAATGAGCAGTTCTTC CASRRDRDSYNEQFF - - TRBJ2-1 TRBV19
TGTGCCAGCAGCTTAGCGGCTTCAGGTGAAGCTTTCTTT CASSLAASGEAFF - - TRBJ1-1 TRBV11-2
TGTGCCTCCCGGACTAGCGGATCCTACAATGAGCAGTTCTTC CASRTSGSYNEQFF TRBD2 - TRBJ2-1 TRBV10-3
TGTGCCAGTAGTCCTGACACAGGCATCCAAGAGACCCAGTACTTC CASSPDTGIQETQYF - - TRBJ2-5 TRBV19
TGTGCCAGCAGCTTGGGGGGGCTTGGCACTGAAGCTTTCTTT CASSLGGLGTEAFF - few TRBJ1-1 TRBV7-9
TGTGCCAGCAGCTTAAAGGTCCCAGGGTTCATCACTGAAGCTTTCTTT CASSLKVPGFITEAFF - - TRBJ1-1 TRBV7-3